This T cell receptor (beta chain) was captured in a study of blood T cell repertoires in COVID-19. Study in general: Sample material is recorded as cDNA or gDNA derived from T cells, B-cell-depleted T cells, or PBMCs.

Germline V gene data show CDR1 as LNHDA and CDR2 as SQIVND (reference sequence). This CDR3 spans 13 amino acids. V was trimmed by 5 bases and J by 4 bases, leaving 11 bases between them. Data came from immunoSEQ multiplex PCR; TCRdb stores just in-frame clones and leaves some out. The sample yields roughly 63,000 clones, approximately 92% seen once. The sequence was collected from a man between 50 and 59 years old with acute or convalescent COVID-19. V and J are TRBV19 and TRBJ2-5, with D possibly matching TRBD1 (6 bases). The sample comprised peripheral blood. In DNA form, the CDR3 reads TGTGCCAGTAGTGGACAGCTGCTAGAGACCCAGTACTTC. This codes for CASSGQLLETQYF.